There are many counts of the clone carrying this TCR beta chain. Its antigen is undetermined. The data are from a study of T cell repertoires in cytomegalovirus infection. Study background: Public TCR beta signatures marked donors with CMV infection and the matching HLA. Whole-study results and caveats: Dominating the ex vivo response were HLA-C-restricted CMV-specific TCR beta clonotypes. The study identified carriers of CMV plus the relevant HLA from cumulative public TCR beta family frequency.

TCRdb itself ran the reads through MiXCR, one entry per CDR3 protein. The sample consists of some 270,000 distinct CDR3 sequences, over 15% of them appearing once. This CDR3 is built from 15 residues. After removal of 7 bases from V and 1 base from J, the junction contained 7 bases not matched to a gene. Germline CDR1 reads SGHAT; CDR2 reads FQDESV (reference sequence). Sequenced input: CD8+ T cells from PBMCs. The receptor was isolated from a human donor in good health (CMV status not recorded). Some clones in this sample may be carry-over from other donors' samples. The chain uses TRBV11-1 and TRBJ1-1, with TRBD1 matching over 9 bases. The CDR3 spells CASKGTGGENTEAFF. CDR3 in DNA: TGTGCCAGCAAAGGAACAGGGGGCGAGAACACTGAAGCTTTCTTT.